This T cell receptor (beta chain) originates from a study of blood T cell repertoires in COVID-19. Across the whole study: T cells, B-cell-depleted T cells, or PBMCs provided the cDNA or gDNA that served as material.

Source study methods: Reference gene primer amplification yielded estimated nucleated cell counts. TCRdb keeps only in-frame clones here, not all; method: immunoSEQ multiplex PCR. D and trimming were read from the DNA, whereas the V and J calls and clone size are those reported in that table. This table holds under 250,000 clones, about nine tenths found once. The V end was cut by 5 bases, the J end by 4 bases, with 15 bases between. Germline V gene sequence: CDR1 LNHDA, CDR2 SQIVND (reference sequence). The CDR3 covers 15 residues. The sequencing input was peripheral blood. The chain joins TRBV19 to TRBJ2-1, with D perhaps TRBD2 (7 bases). The sequence was collected from a man in his sixties who had recovered from COVID-19. CDR3 in DNA: TGTGCCAGTAGTCGCGGGGGCGGGATTTACAATGAGCAGTTCTTC. This sequence encodes CASSRGGGIYNEQFF.